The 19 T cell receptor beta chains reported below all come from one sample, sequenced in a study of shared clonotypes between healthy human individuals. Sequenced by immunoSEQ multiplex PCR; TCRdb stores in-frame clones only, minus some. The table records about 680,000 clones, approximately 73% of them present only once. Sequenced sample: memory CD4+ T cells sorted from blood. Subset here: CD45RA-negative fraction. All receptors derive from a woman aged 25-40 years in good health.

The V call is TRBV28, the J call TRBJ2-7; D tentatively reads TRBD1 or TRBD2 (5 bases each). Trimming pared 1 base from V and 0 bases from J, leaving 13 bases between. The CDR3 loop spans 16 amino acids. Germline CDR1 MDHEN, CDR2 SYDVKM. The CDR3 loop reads CASSLLGRDGSYEQYF. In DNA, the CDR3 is TGTGCCAGCAGTTTATTAGGCCGGGACGGCTCCTACGAGCAGTACTTC.

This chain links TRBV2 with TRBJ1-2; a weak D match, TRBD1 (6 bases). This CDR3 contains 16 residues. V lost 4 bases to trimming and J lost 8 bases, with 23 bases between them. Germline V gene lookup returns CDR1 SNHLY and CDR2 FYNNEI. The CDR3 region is CASSGRGNRVGRGYTF. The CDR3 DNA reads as TGTGCCAGCAGTGGACGAGGGAACAGGGTGGGGCGAGGCTACACCTTC.

DNA of the CDR3: TGTGCCAGTAGTATATCGGCGGGAGCGGGGGACATTCAGTACTTC. Its protein product is CASSISAGAGDIQYF. The chain has TRBV19 and TRBJ2-4, with 8 bases lining up with TRBD2. Unmatched junction bases numbered 8, after V lost 2 bases and J lost 8 bases. The CDR3 totals 15 residues. Germline V lookup: CDR1 LNHDA, CDR2 SQIVND (reference sequence).

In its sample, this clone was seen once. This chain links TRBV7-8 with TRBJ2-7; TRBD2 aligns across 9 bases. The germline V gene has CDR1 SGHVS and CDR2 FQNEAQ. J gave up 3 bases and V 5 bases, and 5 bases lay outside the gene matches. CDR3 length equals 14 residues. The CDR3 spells CASSPRTSDYEQYF. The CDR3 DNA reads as TGTGCCAGCAGCCCGCGGACTAGCGACTACGAGCAGTACTTC.

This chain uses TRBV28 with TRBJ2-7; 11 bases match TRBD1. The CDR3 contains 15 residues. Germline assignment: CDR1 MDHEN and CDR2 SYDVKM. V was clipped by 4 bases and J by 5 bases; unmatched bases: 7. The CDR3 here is CASSSQGTGGNEQYF. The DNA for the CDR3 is TGTGCCAGCAGTTCCCAAGGGACAGGGGGTAACGAGCAGTACTTC.

The CDR3 here is CAWREKGASTGELFF. Here the CDR3 DNA reads TGTGCCTGGAGAGAAAAGGGGGCCTCCACCGGGGAGCTGTTTTTT. The chain couples TRBV30 to TRBJ2-2; 7 positions agree with TRBD1. The germline V gene has CDR1 GTSNPN and CDR2 SVGIG (reference sequence). The CDR3 contains 15 residues. The V segment lost 3 bases and the J segment 4 bases; nucleotides outside the gene matches: 8.

The CDR3 nucleotides read TGTGCCAGCACCTCTTTTGGGGGGGATCCCGAGCAGTACTTC. It yields the protein CASTSFGGDPEQYF. The rearrangement uses TRBV28 and TRBJ2-7, with 7 bases aligning to TRBD2. Germline V lookup: CDR1 MDHEN, CDR2 SYDVKM. V lost 7 bases to trimming and J lost 6 bases; unmatched junction nucleotides: 12. This CDR3 spans 14 amino acids. Drawing the rest from reference TRBV28 and TRBJ2-7, the complete variable domain is DVKVTQSSRYLVKRTGEKVFLECVQDMDHENMFWYRQDPGLGLRLIYFSYDVKMKEKGDIPEGYSVSREKKERFSLILESASTNQTSMYLCASTSFGGDPEQYFGPGTRLTVT.

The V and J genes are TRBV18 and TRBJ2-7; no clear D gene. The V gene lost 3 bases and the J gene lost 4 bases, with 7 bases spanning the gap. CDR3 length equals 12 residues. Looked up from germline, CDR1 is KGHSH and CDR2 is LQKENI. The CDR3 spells CASSPDVYEQYF. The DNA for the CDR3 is TGTGCCAGCTCACCGGATGTGTACGAGCAGTACTTC.

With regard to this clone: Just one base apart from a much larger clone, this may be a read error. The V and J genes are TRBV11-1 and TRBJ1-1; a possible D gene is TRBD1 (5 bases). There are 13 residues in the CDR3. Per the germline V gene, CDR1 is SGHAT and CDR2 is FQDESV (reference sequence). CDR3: CASSRQRDTKAFF. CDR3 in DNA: TGTGCCAGCAGCCGACAGCGCGACACTAAAGCTTTCTTT. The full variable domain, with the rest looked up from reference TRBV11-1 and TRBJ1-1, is EAEVAQSPRYKITEKSQAVAFWCDPISGHATLYWYRQILGQGPELLVQFQDESVVDDSQLPKDRFSAERLKGVDSTLKIQPAELGDSAMYLCASSRQRDTKAFFGQGTRLTVV.

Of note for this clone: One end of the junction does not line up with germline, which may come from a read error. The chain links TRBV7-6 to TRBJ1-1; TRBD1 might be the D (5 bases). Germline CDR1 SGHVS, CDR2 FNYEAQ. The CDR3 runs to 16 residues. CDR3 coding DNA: TGTGCCAGCAGCTTAGCCCTCCAAGGGGAGAACGCTGAAGCTTTCTTT. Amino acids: CASSLALQGENAEAFF.

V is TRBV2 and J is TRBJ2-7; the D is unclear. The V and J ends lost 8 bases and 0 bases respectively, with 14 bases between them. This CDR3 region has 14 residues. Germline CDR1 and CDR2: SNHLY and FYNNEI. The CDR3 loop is CASRYGPSSYEQYF. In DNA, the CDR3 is TGTGCCAGCCGTTACGGTCCCAGCTCCTACGAGCAGTACTTC. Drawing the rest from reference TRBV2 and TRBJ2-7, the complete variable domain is EPEVTQTPSHQVTQMGQEVILRCVPISNHLYFYWYRQILGQKVEFLVSFYNNEISEKSEIFDDQFSVERPDGSNFTLKIRSTKLEDSAMYFCASRYGPSSYEQYFGPGTRLTVT.

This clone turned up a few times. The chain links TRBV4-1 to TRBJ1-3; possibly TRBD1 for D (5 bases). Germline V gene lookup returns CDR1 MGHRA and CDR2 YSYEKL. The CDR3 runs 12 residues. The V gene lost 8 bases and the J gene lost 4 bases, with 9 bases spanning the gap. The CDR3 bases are TGCGCCAGCCGGGACGGGGGAAACACCATATATTTT. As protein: CASRDGGNTIYF.

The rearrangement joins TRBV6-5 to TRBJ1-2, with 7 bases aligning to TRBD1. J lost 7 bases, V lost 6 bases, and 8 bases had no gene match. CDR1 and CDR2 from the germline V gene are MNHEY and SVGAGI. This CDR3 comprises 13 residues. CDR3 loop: CASSIRTGLGYTF. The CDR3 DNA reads TGTGCCAGCAGCATAAGGACAGGTCTTGGCTACACCTTC.

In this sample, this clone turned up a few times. The CDR3 DNA reads TGTGCCACCTCTCCGGGCCCCTCTTGGAGCAATCAGCCCCAGCATTTT. Translated, it gives CATSPGPSWSNQPQHF. The rearrangement uses TRBV27 and TRBJ1-5, with unresolved D. Germline lookup yields CDR1 MNHEY and CDR2 SMNVEV (reference sequence). V shed 10 bases and J shed 1 base, with 20 bases lying between them. The CDR3 is 16 amino acids.

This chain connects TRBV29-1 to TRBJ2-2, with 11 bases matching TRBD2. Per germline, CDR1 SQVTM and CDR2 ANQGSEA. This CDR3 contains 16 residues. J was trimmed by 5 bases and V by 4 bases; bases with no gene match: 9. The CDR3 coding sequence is TGCAGCGTTGGGGTTAGCGGGAGGGCCGTGACCGGGGAGCTGTTTTTT. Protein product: CSVGVSGRAVTGELFF.

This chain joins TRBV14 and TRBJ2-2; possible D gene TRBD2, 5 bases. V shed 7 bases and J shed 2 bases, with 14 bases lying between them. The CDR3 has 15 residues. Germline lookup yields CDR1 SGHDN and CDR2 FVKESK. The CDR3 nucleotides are TGTGCCAGCAACCCATCGGCGGGTAACACCGGGGAGCTGTTTTTT. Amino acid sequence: CASNPSAGNTGELFF.

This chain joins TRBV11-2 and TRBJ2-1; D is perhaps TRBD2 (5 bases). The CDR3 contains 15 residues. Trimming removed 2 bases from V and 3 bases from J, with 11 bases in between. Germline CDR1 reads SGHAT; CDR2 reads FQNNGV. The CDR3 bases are TGTGCCAGCAGCTTAAGCGGAGAAGGCTACAATGAGCAGTTCTTC. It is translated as CASSLSGEGYNEQFF.

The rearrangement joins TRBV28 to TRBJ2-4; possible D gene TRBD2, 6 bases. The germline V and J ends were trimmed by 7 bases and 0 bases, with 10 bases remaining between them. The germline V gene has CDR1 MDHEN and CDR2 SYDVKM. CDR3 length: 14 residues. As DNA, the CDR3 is TGTGCCAGCACCCTCGGGGGAGCCAAAAACATTCAGTACTTC. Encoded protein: CASTLGGAKNIQYF.

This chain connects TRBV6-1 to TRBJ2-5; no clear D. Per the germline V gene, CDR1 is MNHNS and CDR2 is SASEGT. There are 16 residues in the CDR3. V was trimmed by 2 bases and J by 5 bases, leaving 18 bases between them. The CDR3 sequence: CASSEFRMGGWETQYF. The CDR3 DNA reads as TGTGCCAGCAGTGAATTCAGGATGGGCGGTTGGGAGACCCAGTACTTC.